At least ten counts were recorded for the clone carrying this T cell receptor beta chain. What it recognizes is unknown. TCRdb itself ran the reads through MiXCR, one entry per CDR3 protein. The sample has about 140,000 distinct CDR3 sequences; approximately 5.9% are singletons. The CDR3 loop spans 14 amino acids. Losses at the gene ends were 7 bases for V and 1 base for J; bases not matched to a gene: 6. Germline V gene lookup returns CDR1 MDHEN and CDR2 SYDVKM. This specimen comes from a study of T cell repertoires in cytomegalovirus infection. Study background: Through public TCR beta signatures, both CMV infection and matching HLA type were indicated.

Study-level findings and limits: The ex vivo response showed dominance by HLA-C-restricted CMV-specific TCR beta clonotypes. Individuals carrying CMV plus the relevant HLA were identified by cumulative frequency of public TCR beta families.

This rearrangement joins TRBV28 to TRBJ2-5, with 7 bases identical to TRBD2. Sequenced input: PBMCs. This receptor was obtained from a human donor in good health (CMV status not recorded). Some clones in this sample may be carry-over from other donors' samples. CDR3 loop: CASTPRLAQETQYF. The CDR3 DNA reads TGTGCCAGCACCCCCAGACTAGCCCAAGAGACCCAGTACTTC. Together with reference TRBV28 and TRBJ2-5, the CDR3 gives the full variable domain: DVKVTQSSRYLVKRTGEKVFLECVQDMDHENMFWYRQDPGLGLRLIYFSYDVKMKEKGDIPEGYSVSREKKERFSLILESASTNQTSMYLCASTPRLAQETQYFGPGTRLLVL.